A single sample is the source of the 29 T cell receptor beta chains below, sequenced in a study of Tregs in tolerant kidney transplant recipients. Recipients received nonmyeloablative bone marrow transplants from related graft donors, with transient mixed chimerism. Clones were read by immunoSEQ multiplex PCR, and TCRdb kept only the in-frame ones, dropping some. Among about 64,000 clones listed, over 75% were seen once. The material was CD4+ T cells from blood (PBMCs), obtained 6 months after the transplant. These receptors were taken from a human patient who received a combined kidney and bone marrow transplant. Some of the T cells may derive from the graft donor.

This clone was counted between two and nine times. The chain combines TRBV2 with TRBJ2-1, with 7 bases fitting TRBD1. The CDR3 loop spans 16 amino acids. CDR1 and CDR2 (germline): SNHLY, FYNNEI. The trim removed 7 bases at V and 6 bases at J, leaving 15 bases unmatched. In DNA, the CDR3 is TGTGCCAGCAAACGGGACAGAACACCTGGGCCCAATGAGCAGTTCTTC. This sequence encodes CASKRDRTPGPNEQFF.

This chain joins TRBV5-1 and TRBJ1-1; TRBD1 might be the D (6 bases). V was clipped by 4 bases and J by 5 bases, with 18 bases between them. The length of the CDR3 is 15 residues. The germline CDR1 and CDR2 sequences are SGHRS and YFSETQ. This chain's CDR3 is CASSQLGGLGTEAFF. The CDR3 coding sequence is TGCGCCAGCAGCCAACTGGGGGGGCTGGGGACTGAAGCTTTCTTT. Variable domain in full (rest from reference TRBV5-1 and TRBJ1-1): KAGVTQTPRYLIKTRGQQVTLSCSPISGHRSVSWYQQTPGQGLQFLFEYFSETQRNKGNFPGRFSGRQFSNSRSEMNVSTLELGDSALYLCASSQLGGLGTEAFFGQGTRLTVV.

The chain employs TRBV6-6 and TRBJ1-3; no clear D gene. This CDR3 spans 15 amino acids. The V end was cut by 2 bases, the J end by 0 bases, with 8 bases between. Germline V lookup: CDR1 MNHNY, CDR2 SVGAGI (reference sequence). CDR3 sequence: CASSYDGNSGNTIYF. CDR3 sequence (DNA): TGTGCCAGCAGTTACGACGGGAACTCTGGAAACACCATATATTTT.

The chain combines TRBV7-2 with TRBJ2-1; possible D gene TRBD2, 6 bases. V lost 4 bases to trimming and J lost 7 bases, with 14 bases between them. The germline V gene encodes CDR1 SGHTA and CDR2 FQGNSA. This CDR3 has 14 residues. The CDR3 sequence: CASSSIIGGNEQFF. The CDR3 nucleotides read TGTGCCAGCAGCTCAATCATAGGAGGGAATGAGCAGTTCTTC. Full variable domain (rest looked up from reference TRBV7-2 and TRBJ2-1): GAGVSQSPSNKVTEKGKDVELRCDPISGHTALYWYRQSLGQGLEFLIYFQGNSAPDKSGLPSDRFSAERTGGSVSTLTIQRTQQEDSAVYLCASSSIIGGNEQFFGPGTRLTVL.

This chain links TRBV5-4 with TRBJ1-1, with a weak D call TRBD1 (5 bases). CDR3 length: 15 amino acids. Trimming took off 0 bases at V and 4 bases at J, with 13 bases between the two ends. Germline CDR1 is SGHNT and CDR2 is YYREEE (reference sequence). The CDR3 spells CASSLAAGWGTEAFF. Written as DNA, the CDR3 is TGTGCCAGCAGCTTGGCCGCAGGGTGGGGCACTGAAGCTTTCTTT. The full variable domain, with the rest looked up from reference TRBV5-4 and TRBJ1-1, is ETGVTQSPTHLIKTRGQQVTLRCSSQSGHNTVSWYQQALGQGPQFIFQYYREEENGRGNFPPRFSGLQFPNYSSELNVNALELDDSALYLCASSLAAGWGTEAFFGQGTRLTVV.

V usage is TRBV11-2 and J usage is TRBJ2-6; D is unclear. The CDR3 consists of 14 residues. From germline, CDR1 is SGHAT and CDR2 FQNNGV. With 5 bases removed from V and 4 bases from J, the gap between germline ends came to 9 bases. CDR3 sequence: CASSPLLGANVLTF. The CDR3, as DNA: TGTGCCAGCAGCCCACTTTTGGGGGCCAACGTCCTGACTTTC.

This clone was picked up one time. The CDR3 DNA follows: TGTGCCAGCAGCAAACAGGGGGGGACAGATACGCAGTATTTT. Translated, it gives CASSKQGGTDTQYF. The chain couples TRBV7-3 to TRBJ2-3; weak D call: TRBD1 (8 bases). The CDR3 length is 14 residues. Germline-derived CDR1 and CDR2 are SGHTA and FQGTGA. Trimming removed 5 bases from V and 3 bases from J, with 12 bases in between.

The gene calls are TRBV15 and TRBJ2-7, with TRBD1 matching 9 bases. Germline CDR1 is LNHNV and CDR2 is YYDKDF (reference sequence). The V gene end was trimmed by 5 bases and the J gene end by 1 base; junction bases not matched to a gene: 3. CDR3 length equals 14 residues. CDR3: CATSRDRASYEQYF. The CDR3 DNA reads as TGTGCCACCAGCCGGGACAGGGCATCCTACGAGCAGTACTTC.

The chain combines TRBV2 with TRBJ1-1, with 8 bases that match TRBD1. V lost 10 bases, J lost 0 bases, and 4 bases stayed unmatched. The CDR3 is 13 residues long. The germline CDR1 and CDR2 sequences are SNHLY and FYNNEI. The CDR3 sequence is CATRQGMNTEAFF. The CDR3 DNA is TGTGCCACCCGACAGGGGATGAACACTGAAGCTTTCTTT. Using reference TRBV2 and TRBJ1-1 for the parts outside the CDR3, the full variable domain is EPEVTQTPSHQVTQMGQEVILRCVPISNHLYFYWYRQILGQKVEFLVSFYNNEISEKSEIFDDQFSVERPDGSNFTLKIRSTKLEDSAMYFCATRQGMNTEAFFGQGTRLTVV.

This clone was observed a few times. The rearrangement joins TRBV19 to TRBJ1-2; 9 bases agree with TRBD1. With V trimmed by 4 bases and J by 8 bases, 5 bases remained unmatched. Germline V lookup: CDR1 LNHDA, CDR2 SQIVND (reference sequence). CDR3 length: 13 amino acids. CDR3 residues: CASSRTGAQGYTF. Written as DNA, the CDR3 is TGTGCCAGTAGTAGGACAGGGGCGCAAGGCTACACCTTC.

The CDR3 DNA reads as TGTGCCAGCAGTGCCGGGCGGGGAGCTTTCTTT. Translating gives CASSAGRGAFF. This chain joins TRBV6-5 and TRBJ1-1, with D hard to call. V was cut by 5 bases and J by 10 bases, with 11 bases left in between. Germline CDR1 and CDR2: MNHEY and SVGAGI. This CDR3 spans 11 amino acids.

The CDR3 nucleotides are TGTGCCAGCAGCCGCAGTAGAATTAAAGCAGGTCCCGGGAGTGGCTACACCTTC. It translates to CASSRSRIKAGPGSGYTF. The chain uses TRBV9 and TRBJ1-2; no reliable D call. The V and J ends lost 4 bases and 7 bases respectively, with 29 bases between them. Germline V gene data show CDR1 as SGDLS and CDR2 as YYNGEE. The CDR3 is 18 amino acids.

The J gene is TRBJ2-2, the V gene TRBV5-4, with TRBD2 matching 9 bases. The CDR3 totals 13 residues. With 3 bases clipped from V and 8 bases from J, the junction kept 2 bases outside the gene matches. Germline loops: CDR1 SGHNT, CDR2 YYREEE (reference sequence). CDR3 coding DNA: TGTGCCAGCAGCTCCGGACTAGCGGGGGAGCTGTTTTTT. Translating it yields CASSSGLAGELFF.

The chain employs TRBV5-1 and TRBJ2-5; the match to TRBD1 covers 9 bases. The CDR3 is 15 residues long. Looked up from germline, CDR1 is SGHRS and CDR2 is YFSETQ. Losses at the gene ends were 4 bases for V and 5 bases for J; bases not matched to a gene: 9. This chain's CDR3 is CASSLGTGSGETQYF. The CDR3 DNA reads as TGCGCCAGCAGCCTGGGGACAGGGAGTGGGGAGACCCAGTACTTC.

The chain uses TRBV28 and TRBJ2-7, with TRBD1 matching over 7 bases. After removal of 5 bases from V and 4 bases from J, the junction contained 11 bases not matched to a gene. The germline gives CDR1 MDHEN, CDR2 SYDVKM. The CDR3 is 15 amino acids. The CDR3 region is CASSIDSARGYEQYF. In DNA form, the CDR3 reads TGTGCCAGCAGTATCGACAGCGCCAGGGGGTACGAGCAGTACTTC.

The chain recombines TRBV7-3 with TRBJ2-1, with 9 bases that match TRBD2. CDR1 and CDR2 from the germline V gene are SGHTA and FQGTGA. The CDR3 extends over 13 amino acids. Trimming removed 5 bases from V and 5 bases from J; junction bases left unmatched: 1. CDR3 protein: CASSRLADNEQFF. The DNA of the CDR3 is TGTGCCAGCAGCCGACTAGCGGACAATGAGCAGTTCTTC. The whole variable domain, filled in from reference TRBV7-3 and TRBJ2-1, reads GAGVSQTPSNKVTEKGKYVELRCDPISGHTALYWYRQSLGQGPEFLIYFQGTGAADDSGLPNDRFFAVRPEGSVSTLKIQRTERGDSAVYLCASSRLADNEQFFGPGTRLTVL.

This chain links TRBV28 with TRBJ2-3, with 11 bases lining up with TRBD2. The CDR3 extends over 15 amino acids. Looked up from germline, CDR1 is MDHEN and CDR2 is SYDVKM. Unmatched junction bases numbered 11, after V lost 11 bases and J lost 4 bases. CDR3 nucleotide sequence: TGTGCCGTTCATAGCGGGAGGGGGATCGCAGATACGCAGTATTTT. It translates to CAVHSGRGIADTQYF.

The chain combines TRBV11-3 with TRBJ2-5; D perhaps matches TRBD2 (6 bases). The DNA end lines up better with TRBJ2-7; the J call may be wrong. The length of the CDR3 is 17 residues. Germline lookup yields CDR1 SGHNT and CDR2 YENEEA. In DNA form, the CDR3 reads TGTGCCAGCAGCCCGATACACTTAGCGGCCACCTCCTACGAGCAGTACTTC. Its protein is CASSPIHLAATSYEQYF.

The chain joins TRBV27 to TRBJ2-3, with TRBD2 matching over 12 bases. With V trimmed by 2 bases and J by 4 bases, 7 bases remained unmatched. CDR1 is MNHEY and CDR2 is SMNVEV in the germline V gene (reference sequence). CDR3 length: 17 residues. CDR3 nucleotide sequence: TGTGCCAGCAGTTTAACCTCGGGACTAGCGGGCGCAGATACGCAGTATTTT. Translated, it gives CASSLTSGLAGADTQYF.

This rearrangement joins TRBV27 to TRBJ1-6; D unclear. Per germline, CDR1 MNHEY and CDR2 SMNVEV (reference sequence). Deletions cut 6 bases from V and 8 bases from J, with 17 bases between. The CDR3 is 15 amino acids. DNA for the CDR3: TGTGCCAGCAGAAATCCGGGAGCTTGGCATTCACCCCTCCACTTT. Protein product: CASRNPGAWHSPLHF.

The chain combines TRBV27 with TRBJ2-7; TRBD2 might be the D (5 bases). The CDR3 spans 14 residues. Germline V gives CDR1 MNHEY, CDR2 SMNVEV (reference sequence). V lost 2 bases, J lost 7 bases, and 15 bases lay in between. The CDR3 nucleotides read TGTGCCAGCAGTTTAAGGCTAGCCGCGGTAGAGCAGTACTTC. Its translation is CASSLRLAAVEQYF.

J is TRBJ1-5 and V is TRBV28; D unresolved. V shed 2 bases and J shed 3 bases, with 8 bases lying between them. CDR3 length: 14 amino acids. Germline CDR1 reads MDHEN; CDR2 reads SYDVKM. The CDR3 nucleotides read TGTGCCAGCAGTTTAAGAACTCACAATCAGCCCCAGCATTTT. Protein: CASSLRTHNQPQHF. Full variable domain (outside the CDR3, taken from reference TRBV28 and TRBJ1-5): DVKVTQSSRYLVKRTGEKVFLECVQDMDHENMFWYRQDPGLGLRLIYFSYDVKMKEKGDIPEGYSVSREKKERFSLILESASTNQTSMYLCASSLRTHNQPQHFGDGTRLSIL.

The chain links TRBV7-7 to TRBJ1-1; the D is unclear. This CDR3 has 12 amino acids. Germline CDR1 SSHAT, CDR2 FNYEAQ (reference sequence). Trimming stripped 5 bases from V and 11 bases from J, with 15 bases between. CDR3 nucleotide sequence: TGTGCCAGCAGCCCGATCGAGGGAAGGGCTTTCTTT. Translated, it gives CASSPIEGRAFF.

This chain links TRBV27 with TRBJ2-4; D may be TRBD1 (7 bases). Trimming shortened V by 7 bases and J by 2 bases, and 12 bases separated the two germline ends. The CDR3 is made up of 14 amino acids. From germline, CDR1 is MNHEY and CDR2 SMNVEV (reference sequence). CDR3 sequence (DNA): TGTGCCAGCAAGACAGGGAGGACCAAAAACATTCAGTACTTC. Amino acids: CASKTGRTKNIQYF.

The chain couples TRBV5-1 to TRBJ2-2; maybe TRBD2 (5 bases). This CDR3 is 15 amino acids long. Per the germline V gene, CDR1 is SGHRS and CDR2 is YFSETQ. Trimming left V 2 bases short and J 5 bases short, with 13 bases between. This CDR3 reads CASSFGGGRTGELFF. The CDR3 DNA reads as TGCGCCAGCAGCTTTGGCGGCGGGCGGACCGGGGAGCTGTTTTTT.

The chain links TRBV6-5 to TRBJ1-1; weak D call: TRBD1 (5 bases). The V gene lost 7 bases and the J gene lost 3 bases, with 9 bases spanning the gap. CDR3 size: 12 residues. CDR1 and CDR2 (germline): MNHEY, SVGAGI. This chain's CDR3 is CASTAGHTEAFF. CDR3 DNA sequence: TGTGCCAGCACCGCGGGACACACTGAAGCTTTCTTT.

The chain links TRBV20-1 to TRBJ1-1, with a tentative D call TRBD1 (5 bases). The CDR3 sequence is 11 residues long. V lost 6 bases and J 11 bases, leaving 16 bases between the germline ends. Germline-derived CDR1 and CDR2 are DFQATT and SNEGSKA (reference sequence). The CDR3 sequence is CSASRGGEAFF. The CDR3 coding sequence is TGCAGTGCCTCAAGGGGAGGGGAGGCTTTCTTT.

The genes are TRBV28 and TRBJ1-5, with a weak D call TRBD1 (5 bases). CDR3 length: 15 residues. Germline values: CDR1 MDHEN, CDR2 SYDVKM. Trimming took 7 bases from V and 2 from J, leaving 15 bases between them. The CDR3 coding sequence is TGTGCCAGCATCCGTAGGGGTAGGGGCAATCAGCCCCAGCATTTT. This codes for CASIRRGRGNQPQHF. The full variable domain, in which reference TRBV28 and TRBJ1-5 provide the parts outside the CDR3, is DVKVTQSSRYLVKRTGEKVFLECVQDMDHENMFWYRQDPGLGLRLIYFSYDVKMKEKGDIPEGYSVSREKKERFSLILESASTNQTSMYLCASIRRGRGNQPQHFGDGTRLSIL.

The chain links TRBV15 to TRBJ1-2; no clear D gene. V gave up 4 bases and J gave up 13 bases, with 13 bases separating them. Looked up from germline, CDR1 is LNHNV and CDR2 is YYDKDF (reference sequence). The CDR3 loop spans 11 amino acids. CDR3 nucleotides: TGTGCCACCAGCAATCACATCAACATCACCTTC. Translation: CATSNHINITF.